These 5 T cell receptor beta chains were all obtained from the same sample, sequenced in a study of blood T cells in healthy people across ages. Primers used in a second PCR of roughly 7 to 12 cycles were a sample-barcoded 5' primer and a J-beta primer mix. TCRdb re-derived calls from the 5' RACE reads in MiXCR, one entry per CDR3 protein. The sample lists approximately 1.5 million distinct CDR3 sequences, roughly 32% occurring once. The sample was blood. These receptors were obtained from a woman aged 25 to 45 in good health.

This clonotype has ten or more counts. This chain uses TRBV6-6 with TRBJ1-2, with a tentative D call TRBD1 (6 bases). V was clipped by 5 bases and J by 8 bases, with 12 bases between them. This CDR3 comprises 12 residues. CDR1 and CDR2 (germline): MNHNY, SVGAGI (reference sequence). The CDR3 here is CASSNGQSGYTF. In DNA form, the CDR3 reads TGTGCCAGCAGTAATGGACAGTCGGGCTACACCTTC.

The rearrangement uses TRBV5-1 and TRBJ1-2; D is unclear. Germline V CDR1 and CDR2: SGHRS, YFSETQ. The CDR3 sequence is 15 residues long. Trimming took 0 bases from V and 6 from J, leaving 15 bases between them. CDR3 sequence reads: CASSLAPGELHGYTF. DNA of the CDR3: TGCGCCAGCAGCTTGGCCCCCGGGGAACTCCATGGCTACACCTTC.

In this sample, this clonotype turned up a few times. This chain links TRBV3-1 with TRBJ1-2, with 7 nucleotides matching TRBD1. The V and J ends lost 2 bases and 6 bases, in that order; junction bases with no gene match: 9. Germline V gene data show CDR1 as LGHDT and CDR2 as YNNKEL (reference sequence). This CDR3 contains 15 residues. The CDR3 sequence: CASSQRQGGLDGYTF. In nucleotides, the CDR3 is TGTGCCAGCAGCCAAAGACAGGGCGGTTTGGATGGCTACACCTTC.

There are a few counts of this clonotype. The V call is TRBV20-1, the J call TRBJ1-1; no firm D call. CDR3 length equals 11 residues. Between the trimmed V and J ends, which lost 7 bases and 0 bases, there was a span of 6 bases. Per germline, CDR1 DFQATT and CDR2 SNEGSKA (reference sequence). CDR3 nucleotides: TGCAGTGGACATCTGAACACTGAAGCTTTCTTT. Its translation: CSGHLNTEAFF.

This chain uses TRBV20-1 with TRBJ2-1, with D perhaps given as TRBD1 or TRBD2 (6 bases each). CDR1 DFQATT and CDR2 SNEGSKA come from the germline V gene (reference sequence). Between the trimmed V and J ends, which lost 5 bases and 5 bases, there was a span of 10 bases. The CDR3 runs 12 residues. The CDR3 coding sequence is TGCAGTGCTGACCGGGGGCACAATGAGCAGTTCTTC. Translation: CSADRGHNEQFF.